Below are 25 T cell receptor beta chains sequenced from a single sample in a study of T cell clonality in common variable immunodeficiency. The protocol was immunoSEQ multiplex PCR, while the TCRdb copy is restricted to in-frame clones and leaves out a portion. The counts give some 45,000 clones, none of them seen only once; 2% to 2.5% is held by the top ten. The material sequenced was peripheral blood mononuclear cells. These receptors came from a person between 18 and 75 years old in good health.

This clone appeared many times. The DNA ends 3 residues before the CDR3 does, and the rest of the CDR3 is filled in from the germline J gene. The V call is TRBV2, the J call TRBJ1-2, with 9 bases fitting TRBD1. The V gene end was trimmed by 6 bases and the J gene end by 0 bases; junction bases not matched to a gene: 5. The CDR3 is 15 amino acids. From germline, CDR1 is SNHLY and CDR2 FYNNEI. CDR3 amino acids: CASSPGTGSNYGYTF. The DNA read from the CDR3 is TGTGCCAGCAGCCCCGGGACAGGGTCTAACTATGGC.

There are many counts of this clone. The CDR3 end is not reached by the read, which stops 3 residues before it; the germline J gene fills it in. V gene TRBV19 combines with J gene TRBJ2-6, with D unresolved. The length of the CDR3 is 15 residues. CDR1 LNHDA and CDR2 SQIVND come from the germline V gene (reference sequence). V was trimmed by 5 bases and J by 0 bases, leaving 8 bases between them. CDR3 region: CASSGQFSGANVLTF. CDR3 bases read: TGTGCCAGTAGTGGGCAGTTCTCTGGGGCCAACGTC. Filled out from reference TRBV19 and TRBJ2-6, the complete variable domain reads DGGITQSPKYLFRKEGQNVTLSCEQNLNHDAMYWYRQDPGQGLRLIYYSQIVNDFQKGDIAEGYSVSREKKESFPLTVTSAQKNPTAFYLCASSGQFSGANVLTFGAGSRLTVL.

This clone was counted only a few times. The read ends 3 residues before the CDR3 terminus; that terminus is restored from the germline J gene. The chain uses TRBV6-4 and TRBJ1-5; the match to TRBD1 covers 8 bases. The length of the CDR3 is 14 residues. J gave up 6 bases and V 5 bases, and 6 bases lay outside the gene matches. CDR1 and CDR2 from the germline V gene are MRHNA and SNTAGT. Partial CDR3 DNA: TGTGCCAGCAGTCAAACAGGGGGTGGTCAGCCC. Translation gives CASSQTGGGQP. The complete CDR3 sequence is CASSQTGGGQPQHF.

This clone was counted only a few times. A read error may explain this, as a much larger clone is one base away. The CDR3 end is not reached by the read, which stops 3 residues before it; the germline J gene fills it in. The V and J genes are TRBV20-1 and TRBJ2-5; a possible D gene is TRBD2 (7 bases). This CDR3 has 15 amino acids. Germline CDR1 DFQATT, CDR2 SNEGSKA (reference sequence). The chain's CDR3 is CSARAPPGGTDTQYF. CDR3 DNA, as far as it was read: TGCAGTGCTAGAGCTCCTCCGGGGGGCACAGATACC.

This clone was counted many times. The read gets to within 3 residues of the CDR3 end, and the germline J gene fills in the rest. The genes are TRBV19 and TRBJ1-1, with no clear D. The V gene's germline CDR1 is LNHDA and CDR2 SQIVND (reference sequence). V shed 3 bases and J shed 5 bases, with 7 bases lying between them. This CDR3 spans 12 amino acids. The DNA read from the CDR3 is TGTGCCAGTAGTATCGGGGTGACTGAA. Its translation: CASSIGVTE. The full CDR3 is CASSIGVTEAFF.

This clone has a count of ten or more. The read comes to an end 3 residues before the CDR3 does, leaving the germline J gene to fill in the end. The chain employs TRBV7-9 and TRBJ2-7; 8 bases line up with TRBD1. Losses at the gene ends were 5 bases for V and 2 bases for J; bases not matched to a gene: 5. This CDR3 is built from 14 residues. Germline V CDR1 and CDR2: SEHNR, FQNEAQ (reference sequence). The sequenced part of the CDR3 DNA is TGTGCCAGCAGCACCGCACAGGGGGCCTACGAG. Translated, it gives CASSTAQGAYE. The full CDR3 sequence reads CASSTAQGAYEQYF.

This clone was detected many times. The read comes to an end 3 residues before the CDR3 does, leaving the germline J gene to fill in the end. V usage is TRBV20-1 and J usage is TRBJ2-5, with D possibly TRBD1 on 6 matching bases. Germline V gives CDR1 DFQATT, CDR2 SNEGSKA (reference sequence). The CDR3 runs to 12 residues. The V end was cut by 5 bases, the J end by 4 bases, with 11 bases between. CDR3 sequence reads: CSALRDIETQYF. The part of the CDR3 DNA that was read is TGCAGTGCTCTCCGGGACATAGAGACC.

There are many counts of this clone. The DNA ends 3 residues before the CDR3 does, and the rest of the CDR3 is filled in from the germline J gene. The rearrangement links TRBV5-1 to TRBJ2-3; maybe TRBD1 (5 bases). Trimming removed 3 bases from V and 6 bases from J, with 23 bases in between. Germline lookup yields CDR1 SGHRS and CDR2 YFSETQ. The CDR3 has 17 residues. CDR3 sequence: CASSSTPVQGRFDTQYF. The part of the CDR3 DNA that was read is TGCGCCAGCAGCTCGACCCCTGTGCAGGGCCGATTTGATACG.

This clone appeared a few times. A clone one base away is much larger, so this may be a read error. CDR3 sequence: CASGGTAFSGANVLFF. Partial CDR3 DNA: TGTGCCAGTGGGGGGACAGCCTTCTCTGGGGCCAACGTA. V and J are TRBV19 and TRBJ1-4; TRBD1 matches 7 bases. The read halts 3 residues ahead of the CDR3 end, with the missing end drawn from the germline J gene. CDR3 length: 16 amino acids. CDR1 is LNHDA, CDR2 SQIVND, per germline (reference sequence).

This clone was seen a few times. The part of the CDR3 DNA that was read is TGTGCCTGGAAACTCGACACC. Translated, it gives CAWKLDT. The entire CDR3 protein is CAWKLDTIYF. The V gene is TRBV30, the J gene TRBJ1-3; D is undetermined. The read ends 3 residues before the CDR3 terminus; that terminus is restored from the germline J gene. This CDR3 is 10 amino acids long. Germline CDR1 GTSNPN, CDR2 SVGIG (reference sequence). V shed 4 bases and J shed 8 bases, with 6 bases lying between them.

This clone occurred many times. The read terminates 3 residues before the CDR3 end, so the remaining end is supplied by the germline J gene. This chain joins TRBV6-1 and TRBJ1-2; D unclear. CDR1 and CDR2 (germline): MNHNS, SASEGT. V was trimmed by 4 bases and J by 2 bases, leaving 8 bases between them. The CDR3 extends over 13 amino acids. The CDR3 sequence is CASSVTENYGYTF. The part of the CDR3 DNA that was read is TGTGCCAGCAGTGTTACAGAAAACTATGGC.

This clone was detected many times. The read ends 3 residues before the CDR3 terminus; that terminus is restored from the germline J gene. J is TRBJ2-7 and V is TRBV6-2 or TRBV6-3, with D possibly being TRBD2 (6 bases). V was pared by 6 bases and J by 2 bases, with 23 bases between. This CDR3 is built from 17 residues. CDR1 and CDR2 (germline): MNHEY, SVGEGT. CDR3 sequence: CASRPGTRGLHPYEQYF. The sequenced part of the CDR3 DNA is TGTGCCAGCAGGCCGGGAACAAGGGGACTCCACCCCTACGAG.

This clone occurred many times. The read ends 3 residues early relative to the CDR3; the germline J gene fills the gap. This chain uses TRBV2 with TRBJ1-6; no firm D call. The V gene's germline CDR1 is SNHLY and CDR2 FYNNEI. V dropped 5 bases and J dropped 10 bases, with 6 bases sitting between them. There are 11 residues in the CDR3. CDR3: CASSPGSPLHF. The DNA read from the CDR3 is TGTGCCAGCAGTCCGGGGTCACCC. Full variable domain (missing parts from reference TRBV2 and TRBJ1-6): EPEVTQTPSHQVTQMGQEVILRCVPISNHLYFYWYRQILGQKVEFLVSFYNNEISEKSEIFDDQFSVERPDGSNFTLKIRSTKLEDSAMYFCASSPGSPLHFGNGTRLTVT.

Many counts were recorded for this clone. The read finishes 3 residues shy of the CDR3 end, and the germline J gene is used to complete it. The rearrangement joins TRBV2 to TRBJ1-1; D ambiguous. The CDR3 runs 13 residues. CDR1 and CDR2 (germline): SNHLY, FYNNEI. The V end was cut by 7 bases, the J end by 4 bases, with 13 bases between. The CDR3 is CASKLSPSTEAFF. The CDR3 DNA, read in part, is TGTGCCAGCAAGCTGAGCCCTAGCACTGAA.

In this sample, this clone turned up many times. The sequenced fragment ends 3 residues before the CDR3 boundary, so the rest is inferred from the germline J gene. This sequence joins TRBV10-3 and TRBJ2-3; the match to TRBD1 covers 9 bases. From germline, CDR1 is ENHRY and CDR2 SYGVKD. The junction had 6 bases not matched to a gene; V was cut back by 10 bases and J by 1 base. The CDR3 is 14 amino acids. The CDR3 DNA, read in part, is TGTGCCACGCGCCGGGACAGGGGCACAGATACG. Protein product: CATRRDRGTDT. The full CDR3 reads CATRRDRGTDTQYF.

For this clone: The CDR3 goes on 3 residues after the read ends, and that part is filled in from the germline J gene. The rearrangement joins TRBV19 to TRBJ1-2, with D possibly being TRBD1 (5 bases). Per the germline V gene, CDR1 is LNHDA and CDR2 is SQIVND (reference sequence). Trimming stripped 4 bases from V and 5 bases from J, with 14 bases between. This CDR3 is built from 14 residues. Incomplete CDR3 DNA: TGTGCCAGTAGTACCCCGGGACTAGGGTATGGC. This sequence encodes CASSTPGLGYG. The full CDR3 protein is CASSTPGLGYGYTF.

The sample holds many counts of this clone. The read is 3 residues too short to cover the CDR3 end, so that end is filled in from the germline J gene. The J gene is TRBJ2-7, the V gene TRBV6-2 or TRBV6-3; a weak D match, TRBD2 (6 bases). V gave up 2 bases and J gave up 5 bases, with 13 bases separating them. Looked up from germline, CDR1 is MNHEY and CDR2 is SVGEGT. The CDR3 is 14 amino acids. The sequenced part of the CDR3 DNA is TGTGCCAGCAGTTACATGACGGAGGGGCACGAG. The encoded protein is CASSYMTEGHE. The CDR3 reads in full as CASSYMTEGHEQYF.

This clone was observed many times. Read coverage stops 3 residues before the CDR3 terminus; the germline J gene supplies the remainder. The chain couples TRBV7-8 to TRBJ1-5; maybe TRBD1 (6 bases). The CDR3 totals 15 residues. Germline V gene sequence: CDR1 SGHVS, CDR2 FQNEAQ. Deletions cut 5 bases from V and 3 bases from J, with 14 bases between. The CDR3 bases that were read are TGTGCCAGCAGCCAGGGGACGGGTCCCAATCAGCCC. The encoded protein is CASSQGTGPNQP. The CDR3, in full, reads CASSQGTGPNQPQHF.

This clone was detected many times. The CDR3 is cut off 3 residues early in the read; its end comes from the germline J gene. V is TRBV6-1 and J is TRBJ1-1; 7 bases align to TRBD1. This CDR3 is 14 amino acids long. V dropped 4 bases and J dropped 3; count of bases not matched to a gene: 5. CDR1 MNHNS and CDR2 SASEGT come from the germline V gene. The CDR3 loop is CASSAQGTDTEAFF. The CDR3 DNA, read in part, is TGTGCCAGCAGTGCACAGGGGACGGACACTGAA.

The CDR3 loop is CASSLGSRTGEAFF. The CDR3 bases that were read are TGTGCCAGCAGCTTGGGTTCTAGGACAGGGGAA. The rearrangement joins TRBV5-5 to TRBJ1-1; 8 bases line up with TRBD1. Sequencing ends 3 residues short of the CDR3 end; the germline J gene provides the rest. The CDR3 spans 14 residues. CDR1 is SGHKS, CDR2 YYEKEE, per germline (reference sequence).

This clone was observed at least ten times. Coverage ceases 3 residues before the CDR3 finishes, and the germline J gene fills in the end. The V call is TRBV5-1, the J call TRBJ2-7; 9 positions match TRBD1. The trim removed 3 bases at V and 1 base at J, leaving 2 bases unmatched. Germline assignment: CDR1 SGHRS and CDR2 YFSETQ. CDR3 length equals 14 residues. The CDR3 protein is CASSWGTGSYEQYF. Partial CDR3 DNA: TGCGCCAGCAGCTGGGGGACAGGGTCCTACGAG. The variable domain in full, with the rest retrieved from reference TRBV5-1 and TRBJ2-7, is KAGVTQTPRYLIKTRGQQVTLSCSPISGHRSVSWYQQTPGQGLQFLFEYFSETQRNKGNFPGRFSGRQFSNSRSEMNVSTLELGDSALYLCASSWGTGSYEQYFGPGTRLTVT.

In this sample, this clone turned up many times. The CDR3 extends 3 residues past the end of the read, so its final part is completed from the germline J gene. The chain joins TRBV14 to TRBJ1-3; D unclear. Trimming removed 0 bases from V and 9 bases from J, with 6 bases in between. Germline CDR1 is SGHDN and CDR2 is FVKESK. CDR3 size: 12 residues. CDR3 DNA (partial): TGTGCCAGCAGCCAAGAGCGGATCACC. Translated, it gives CASSQERIT. The CDR3 in full is CASSQERITIYF.

This clone was seen a few times. CDR3 bases read: TGCGCCAGCACCCCCAATCCGGGGGGATTAGGAGAAGAGACC. This codes for CASTPNPGGLGEET. The entire CDR3 reads CASTPNPGGLGEETQYF. The chain employs TRBV5-1 and TRBJ2-5; 7 bases line up with TRBD2. The read finishes 3 residues shy of the CDR3 end, and the germline J gene is used to complete it. The CDR3 extends over 17 amino acids. After removal of 6 bases from V and 3 bases from J, the junction contained 17 bases not matched to a gene. The germline CDR1 and CDR2 sequences are SGHRS and YFSETQ.

This clone was detected a few times. Read sequence stops 3 residues before the CDR3 end, and the germline J gene provides the missing end. The chain is built from TRBV20-1 and TRBJ1-5; tentatively, D is TRBD1 (5 bases). V lost 3 bases and J 7 bases, leaving 19 bases between the germline ends. CDR1 and CDR2 (germline): DFQATT, SNEGSKA (reference sequence). The CDR3 loop spans 15 amino acids. CDR3 region: CSARGSTGGKQPQHF. The sequenced CDR3 bases are TGCAGTGCTAGGGGGTCCACGGGGGGTAAACAGCCC.

This clone was observed many times. From the germline J gene comes the end of the CDR3, since the read stops 3 residues before it. The chain joins TRBV6-2 or TRBV6-3 to TRBJ1-1; TRBD1 aligns across 8 bases. J gave up 3 bases and V 7 bases, and 7 bases lay outside the gene matches. Germline V gene lookup returns CDR1 MNHEY and CDR2 SVGEGT. This CDR3 contains 14 residues. CDR3 residues: CASMNSRGHTEAFF. CDR3 bases read: TGTGCCAGCATGAACTCCAGGGGGCACACTGAA.